This T cell receptor (beta chain) originates from a study of T cells in Graves' hyperthyroidism and ophthalmopathy. The CDR3 regions of TCR beta were amplified from RNA transcripts. With the HTBI primer set, the TCR CDR3 went through a first round of RT-PCR. TCRdb processed the multiplex PCR reads anew with MiXCR; each CDR3 protein has one entry. The sample lists approximately 630,000 distinct CDR3 sequences, under 20% seen once, with approximately 3.8% in the top ten. The PBMCs were taken from around 9 ml of fresh peripheral blood. In its sample, this clonotype was seen a few times. At one of its ends the junction is not consistent with the germline gene, which may arise from a read error. Germline V gene sequence: CDR1 MGHRA, CDR2 YSYEKL. The CDR3 covers 16 residues.

This chain links TRBV4-1 with TRBJ1-1; a possible D gene is TRBD1 (5 bases). This TCR was sampled from a woman younger than 45 with Graves' hyperthyroidism. The sample comprised blood. CDR3 amino acids: CASSHAPNTVDTEASF. The DNA for the CDR3 is TGCGCCAGCAGCCATGCGCCGAACACTGTGGACACTGAAGCTTCCTTT.